A selection of T cell receptor beta chains follows, all from one sample in a study of CXCR3-negative and CXCR3-positive naive CD8 T cells. Each CDR3 protein gets one entry in TCRdb, which reprocessed the 5' RACE reads and gives no DNA. Reported are 150,000 to 160,000 distinct CDR3 sequences; the ten largest clones contain approximately 0.51%. The sequenced sample consisted of naive CXCR3+ CD8+ T cells from blood. The receptors shown here come from a human donor in good health. Some clones in this sample may be carry-over from other donors' samples. CDR3s include the opening cysteine and the closing phenylalanine or tryptophan.

CDR3	J	V
CATSDVRGHEQFF	TRBJ2-1	TRBV24-1
CASSPTSGSVSSYEQYF	TRBJ2-7	TRBV19
CASSLSANTDTQYF	TRBJ2-3	TRBV12-3/TRBV12-4
CASSDIKYHEQYF	TRBJ2-7	TRBV6-1
CASSFGLGQPYNEQFF	TRBJ2-1	TRBV11-2
CSVEGQASTDTQYF	TRBJ2-3	TRBV29-1
CASRLEGGAQDNHLSYNEQFF	TRBJ2-1	TRBV12-2
CASSHRTGDTEAFF	TRBJ1-1	TRBV4-3
CASSQDLGTYEQYF	TRBJ2-7	TRBV14
CASSLSSGTSYEQYF	TRBJ2-7	TRBV5-1
CASSLWGLAGNYEQYF	TRBJ2-7	TRBV5-1
CSGGPGLAGERIETQYF	TRBJ2-5	TRBV29-1
CSVAWEAGYEQYF	TRBJ2-7	TRBV29-1
CSVEEGWSYEQYF	TRBJ2-7	TRBV29-1
CASSSIGTEAFF	TRBJ1-1	TRBV6-6
CSVLPRQTNYGYTF	TRBJ1-2	TRBV29-1
CSAKLAGGYNGQFF	TRBJ2-1	TRBV29-1
CASSVAAGDEQYF	TRBJ2-7	TRBV9
CSVEAPGVRQTYTDTQYF	TRBJ2-3	TRBV29-1
CASSLAESFYEQYF	TRBJ2-7	TRBV7-2
CSAPTRSSYNEQFF	TRBJ2-1	TRBV20-1
CASSLRRDGAYNEQFF	TRBJ2-1	TRBV5-1
CASSFTQQETQYF	TRBJ2-5	TRBV7-6
CASSGADEVSKNIQYF	TRBJ2-4	TRBV7-9
CASSLQGATYNEQFF	TRBJ2-1	TRBV27
CSGTPGQETQYF	TRBJ2-5	TRBV29-1
CASSAGPFYEQYF	TRBJ2-7	TRBV9
CASSLVGISGTVLEAFF	TRBJ1-1	TRBV7-9
CASSPPMGSTYEQYF	TRBJ2-7	TRBV5-5
CASSQAGGSINEQFF	TRBJ2-1	TRBV4-1
CSARGGLGAEQYF	TRBJ2-3	TRBV20-1
CASSLLQGNTGELFF	TRBJ2-2	TRBV5-1
CSVIWNSGNTIYF	TRBJ1-3	TRBV29-1
CASRPVWGDRSYEQYF	TRBJ2-7	TRBV28
CASSLLGDEGETQYF	TRBJ2-5	TRBV28
CASSLTSGPPSYNEQFF	TRBJ2-1	TRBV5-1
CASSPPSLVGHPSYNEQFF	TRBJ2-1	TRBV6-2/TRBV6-3
CASSFRREIYEQYF	TRBJ2-7	TRBV28
CASSYPGQSTDTQYF	TRBJ2-3	TRBV6-6
CSVPGTQQETQYF	TRBJ2-5	TRBV29-1
CSAEPAAQIYGYTF	TRBJ1-2	TRBV20-1
CASSTVSERFF	TRBJ2-1	TRBV5-1
CATSVRQGAHEQYF	TRBJ2-7	TRBV15
CASTSVDSLNPTDTQYF	TRBJ2-3	TRBV28
CASSPSAKLTNYGYTF	TRBJ1-2	TRBV18
CASSQYGTEAFF	TRBJ1-1	TRBV14
CASSSMRSGTDTQYF	TRBJ2-3	TRBV27
CASSLPREGSGYEQYF	TRBJ2-7	TRBV28
CASTAGPYNEQFF	TRBJ2-1	TRBV28
CASSPDQETQYF	TRBJ2-5	TRBV23-1
CSAPRGSNEKLFF	TRBJ1-4	TRBV20-1
CASSFVSHLTVAGMTQYF	TRBJ2-5	TRBV28
CASSVGDRPGTNEQFF	TRBJ2-1	TRBV9
CSVADTYFYNEQFF	TRBJ2-1	TRBV29-1
CASSQDLGTANYGYTF	TRBJ1-2	TRBV3-1